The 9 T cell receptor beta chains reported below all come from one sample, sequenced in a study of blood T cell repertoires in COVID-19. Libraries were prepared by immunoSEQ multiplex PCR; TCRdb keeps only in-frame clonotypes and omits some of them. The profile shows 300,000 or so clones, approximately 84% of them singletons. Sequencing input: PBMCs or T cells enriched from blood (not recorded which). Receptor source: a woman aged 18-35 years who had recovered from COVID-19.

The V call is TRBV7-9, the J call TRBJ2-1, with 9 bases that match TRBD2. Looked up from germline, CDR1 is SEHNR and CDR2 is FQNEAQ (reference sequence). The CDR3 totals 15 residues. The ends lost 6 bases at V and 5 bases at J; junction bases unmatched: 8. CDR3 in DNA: TGTGCCAGCAGTAAGTGGCGGGAGGGAAACAATGAGCAGTTCTTC. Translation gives CASSKWREGNNEQFF.

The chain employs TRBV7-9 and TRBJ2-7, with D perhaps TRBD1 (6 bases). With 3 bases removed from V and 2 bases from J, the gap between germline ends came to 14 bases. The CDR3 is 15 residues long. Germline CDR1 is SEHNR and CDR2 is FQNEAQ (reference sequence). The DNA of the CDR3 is TGTGCCAGCAGCTTCCGGGACAATCAACCCTACGAGCAGTACTTC. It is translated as CASSFRDNQPYEQYF.

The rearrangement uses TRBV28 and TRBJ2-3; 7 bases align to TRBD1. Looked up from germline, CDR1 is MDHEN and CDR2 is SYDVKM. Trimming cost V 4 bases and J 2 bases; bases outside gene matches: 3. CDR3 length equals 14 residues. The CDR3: CASSSGQNTDTQYF. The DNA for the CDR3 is TGTGCCAGCAGTTCGGGACAGAACACAGATACGCAGTATTTT.

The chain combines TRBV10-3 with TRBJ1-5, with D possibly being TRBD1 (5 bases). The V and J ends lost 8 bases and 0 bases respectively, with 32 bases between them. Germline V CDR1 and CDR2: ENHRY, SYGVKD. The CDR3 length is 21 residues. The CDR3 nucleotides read TGTGCCATCCGCGGTGGTGATGGCGCGGTAACAGGTGCGAATAGCAATCAGCCCCAGCATTTT. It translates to CAIRGGDGAVTGANSNQPQHF.

DNA of the CDR3: TGTGCCTGGAGCGGGGGGGCGATCACCGGGGAGCTGTTTTTT. Translation gives CAWSGGAITGELFF. The chain has TRBV30 and TRBJ2-2; 8 nucleotides agree with TRBD2. Germline CDR1 GTSNPN, CDR2 SVGIG (reference sequence). This CDR3 comprises 14 residues. The ends lost 3 bases at V and 4 bases at J; junction bases unmatched: 4.

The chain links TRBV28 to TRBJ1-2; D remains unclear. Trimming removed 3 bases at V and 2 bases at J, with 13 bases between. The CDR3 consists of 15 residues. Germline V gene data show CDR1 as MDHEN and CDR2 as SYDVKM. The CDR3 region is CASSFLGASNYGYTF. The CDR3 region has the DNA TGTGCCAGCAGTTTCCTTGGAGCTTCCAACTATGGCTACACCTTC.

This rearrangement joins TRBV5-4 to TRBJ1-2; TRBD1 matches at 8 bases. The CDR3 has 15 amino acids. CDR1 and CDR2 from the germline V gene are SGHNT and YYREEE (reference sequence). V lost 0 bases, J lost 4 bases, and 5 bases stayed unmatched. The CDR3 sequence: CASSLGQGPLYGYTF. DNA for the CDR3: TGTGCCAGCAGCTTGGGACAGGGGCCTCTCTATGGCTACACCTTC.

The CDR3 here is CASSSGTGNTGELFF. In DNA, the CDR3 is TGTGCCAGCAGTTCCGGGACAGGCAACACCGGGGAGCTGTTTTTT. The chain employs TRBV27 and TRBJ2-2; 8 nucleotides match TRBD1. Germline V CDR1 and CDR2: MNHEY, SMNVEV (reference sequence). After removal of 4 bases from V and 2 bases from J, the junction contained 3 bases not matched to a gene. The CDR3 contains 15 residues.

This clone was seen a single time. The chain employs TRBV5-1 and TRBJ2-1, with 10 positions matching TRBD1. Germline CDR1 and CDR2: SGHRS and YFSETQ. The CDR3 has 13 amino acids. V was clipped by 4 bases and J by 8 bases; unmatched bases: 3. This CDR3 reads CASSRDRGDEQFF. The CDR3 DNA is TGCGCCAGCAGCCGGGACAGGGGCGATGAGCAGTTCTTC.